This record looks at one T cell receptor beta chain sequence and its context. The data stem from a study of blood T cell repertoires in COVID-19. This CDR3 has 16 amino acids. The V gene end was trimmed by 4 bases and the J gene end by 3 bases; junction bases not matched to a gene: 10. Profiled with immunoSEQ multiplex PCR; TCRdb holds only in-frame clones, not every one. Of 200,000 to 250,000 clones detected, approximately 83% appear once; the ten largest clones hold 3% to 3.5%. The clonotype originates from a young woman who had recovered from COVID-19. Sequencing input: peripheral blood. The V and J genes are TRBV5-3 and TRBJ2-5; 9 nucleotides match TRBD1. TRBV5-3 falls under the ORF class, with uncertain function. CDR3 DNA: TGTGCCAGAAGCGACCGCCGGACAGGGGCTGAAGAGACCCAGTACTTC. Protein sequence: CARSDRRTGAEETQYF.